This record covers a single T cell receptor beta chain. It may be a read error: a sequence one base away is much more abundant. Germline V gives CDR1 MNHNS, CDR2 SASEGT. CDR3 length equals 16 residues. V was cut by 4 bases and J by 4 bases, with 17 bases left in between. These data come from a study of T cells in Graves' hyperthyroidism and ophthalmopathy. Amplification of TCR beta CDR3 regions was performed using RNA transcripts as template. First-round RT-PCR of the TCR CDR3 relied on the HTBI primer set. TCRdb fed the multiplex PCR reads into MiXCR, producing one record per CDR3 protein. The repertoire holds over 650,000 distinct CDR3 sequences, roughly 45% seen once, with less than 9.5% in the top ten.

The TCR originated in an adult man with Graves' disease, either hyperthyroidism or ophthalmopathy (not recorded which). Sample: peripheral blood or thyroid tissue (not recorded which). The V gene is TRBV6-1, the J gene TRBJ1-5; D not resolved. CDR3 loop: CASSVAPGFENQPQHF. CDR3 bases: TGTGCCAGCAGTGTAGCGCCGGGATTTGAGAATCAGCCCCAGCATTTT.